A single sample is the source of the 27 T cell receptor beta chains below, sequenced in a study of read filtering for tumor transcriptome and immune sequencing. Molecular barcoded adaptors covering alpha/delta and beta/gamma chains were used on around 370 ng RNA. TCRdb recomputed calls from the reads with MiXCR, one row per CDR3 protein. Of 40,000 to 50,000 distinct CDR3 sequences in the sample, over 10% were seen once. Sequencing was carried out using a population of CD138-negative cells sorted from bone marrow. All receptors derive from a donor at least 40 years old with multiple myeloma.

The sample holds many counts of this clonotype. The V gene is TRBV9, the J gene TRBJ2-7, with D tentatively TRBD2 (5 bases). Looked up from germline, CDR1 is SGDLS and CDR2 is YYNGEE. The V and J ends lost 3 bases and 2 bases respectively, with 12 bases between them. This CDR3 contains 14 residues. This CDR3 is CASSGTSQPYEQYF. The CDR3 DNA reads as TGTGCCAGCAGCGGAACTAGTCAGCCCTACGAGCAGTACTTC.

This clonotype was picked up one time. This likely stems from a read error, as it lies one base from a far larger clone. The chain carries TRBV4-2 and TRBJ2-2; a possible D gene is TRBD2 (6 bases). V was shortened by 5 bases and J by 6 bases, with 19 bases between the two germline ends. The germline V gene has CDR1 LGHNA and CDR2 YNFKEQ. This CDR3 has 16 amino acids. CDR3 nucleotide sequence: TGTGCCAGCAGCTTTCTGGGGGGAGTGGGGGCCGGGGAGCTGTTTTTT. The encoded protein is CASSFLGGVGAGELFF.

This clonotype has a count of ten or more. The chain has TRBV19 and TRBJ2-3; 8 nucleotides match TRBD1. Germline values: CDR1 LNHDA, CDR2 SQIVND (reference sequence). J gave up 1 base and V 5 bases, and 5 bases lay outside the gene matches. The CDR3 has 15 amino acids. CDR3 DNA: TGTGCCAGTAGTGCCGAGGACAGGGGCACAGATACGCAGTATTTT. It yields the protein CASSAEDRGTDTQYF.

This clonotype has only a few counts. The chain carries TRBV2 and TRBJ1-2; TRBD1 matches 8 bases. The CDR3 is made up of 14 amino acids. Per germline, CDR1 SNHLY and CDR2 FYNNEI. Trimming removed 5 bases from V and 4 bases from J; junction bases left unmatched: 6. CDR3 in amino acids: CASSRGQVSYGYTF. CDR3 DNA: TGTGCCAGCAGTAGGGGACAGGTCAGCTATGGCTACACCTTC.

This clonotype was seen repeatedly, ten times or more. The rearrangement uses TRBV4-2 and TRBJ2-7; D may be TRBD2 (5 bases). Between the trimmed V and J ends, which lost 3 bases and 0 bases, there was a span of 24 bases. Germline-derived CDR1 and CDR2 are LGHNA and YNFKEQ. The CDR3 spans 19 residues. The CDR3 is CASSHSTYIGVQSSYEQYF. CDR3 in DNA: TGTGCCAGCAGCCACTCAACGTACATCGGGGTCCAGAGCTCCTACGAGCAGTACTTC.

Many counts were recorded for this clonotype. V and J are TRBV29-1 and TRBJ2-5; TRBD2 is a possible D gene (5 bases). The CDR3 is made up of 11 amino acids. Germline CDR1 SQVTM, CDR2 ANQGSEA. V was clipped by 7 bases and J by 5 bases, with 11 bases between them. Here the CDR3 reads CSARTSETQYF. CDR3 nucleotide sequence: TGCAGCGCTCGGACTTCGGAGACCCAGTACTTC.

This clonotype has a count of ten or more. The chain carries TRBV28 and TRBJ1-1, with D maybe TRBD1 (5 bases). The V and J ends lost 3 bases and 4 bases respectively, with 12 bases between them. Germline assignment: CDR1 MDHEN and CDR2 SYDVKM. CDR3 length: 14 residues. DNA of the CDR3: TGTGCCAGCAGTTTCGGGGGGTGGGGCACTGAAGCTTTCTTT. Its protein is CASSFGGWGTEAFF.

This clonotype appeared many times. The gene calls are TRBV11-2 and TRBJ2-7; 7 bases align to TRBD2. Germline CDR1 SGHAT, CDR2 FQNNGV. The CDR3 spans 16 residues. The ends lost 1 base at V and 6 bases at J; junction bases unmatched: 12. The CDR3 loop reads CASSLVAGARSAEQYF. The CDR3 DNA sequence: TGTGCCAGCAGCTTAGTTGCGGGAGCTAGGTCGGCCGAGCAGTACTTC.

This clonotype occurred many times. In DNA form, the CDR3 reads TGTGCCAGCAGTCCCCGATGGGGCGGGCAGACTGGGAAACTGTTTTTT. Amino acid sequence: CASSPRWGGQTGKLFF. The J gene is TRBJ1-4, the V gene TRBV28; a possible D gene is TRBD1 (5 bases). The CDR3 consists of 16 residues. Trimming shortened V by 5 bases and J by 11 bases, and 24 bases separated the two germline ends. Germline V gene lookup returns CDR1 MDHEN and CDR2 SYDVKM. The full variable domain, completed using reference TRBV28 and TRBJ1-4, is DVKVTQSSRYLVKRTGEKVFLECVQDMDHENMFWYRQDPGLGLRLIYFSYDVKMKEKGDIPEGYSVSREKKERFSLILESASTNQTSMYLCASSPRWGGQTGKLFFGSGTQLSVL.

This clonotype was recorded many times. This CDR3 reads CSARGGGGISYEQYF. DNA for the CDR3: TGCAGTGCTAGAGGGGGAGGTGGGATCTCCTACGAGCAGTACTTC. The rearrangement uses TRBV20-1 and TRBJ2-7; D may be TRBD2 (6 bases). V was cut by 1 base and J by 0 bases, with 13 bases left in between. Germline V lookup: CDR1 DFQATT, CDR2 SNEGSKA (reference sequence). This CDR3 is 15 amino acids long.

Ten or more counts support this clonotype. The V gene is TRBV29-1, the J gene TRBJ2-7; D unclear. With 3 bases removed from V and 5 bases from J, the gap between germline ends came to 8 bases. Germline-derived CDR1 and CDR2 are SQVTM and ANQGSEA. CDR3 length equals 11 residues. The CDR3: CSVDFWNEQYF. CDR3 coding DNA: TGCAGCGTTGATTTTTGGAACGAGCAGTACTTC.

For this clonotype: This may come from a read error, since a much larger clone is one base off. The chain recombines TRBV5-1 with TRBJ2-7, with TRBD1 identical over 12 bases. The CDR3 runs 15 residues. The V gene's germline CDR1 is SGHRS and CDR2 YFSETQ. V lost 7 bases and J lost 5; bases outside the gene matches: 10. The CDR3 is CASAPGTGGGHEQYF. In DNA, the CDR3 is TGCGCCAGCGCCCCCGGGACAGGGGGCGGGCACGAGCAGTACTTC.

This clonotype came up many times. The chain combines TRBV7-2 with TRBJ2-2; no clear D. Germline CDR1 reads SGHTA; CDR2 reads FQGNSA. The CDR3 extends over 13 amino acids. V was trimmed by 6 bases and J by 0 bases, leaving 5 bases between them. Written as DNA, the CDR3 is TGTGCCAGCAGGGCCGCGAACACCGGGGAGCTGTTTTTT. Translation gives CASRAANTGELFF. Full variable domain (remainder filled in from reference TRBV7-2 and TRBJ2-2): GAGVSQSPSNKVTEKGKDVELRCDPISGHTALYWYRQSLGQGLEFLIYFQGNSAPDKSGLPSDRFSAERTGGSVSTLTIQRTQQEDSAVYLCASRAANTGELFFGEGSRLTVL.

This clonotype came up a few times. The chain carries TRBV15 and TRBJ2-7; D remains ambiguous. Germline V gene sequence: CDR1 LNHNV, CDR2 YYDKDF (reference sequence). CDR3 length: 14 residues. Trimming pared 5 bases from V and 1 base from J, leaving 12 bases between. The CDR3 DNA reads TGTGCCACCAGCCCCGGGTCTGATTCCTACGAGCAGTACTTC. Translating gives CATSPGSDSYEQYF.

The genes are TRBV11-2 and TRBJ2-7; D gene uncertain. Trimming stripped 1 base from V and 0 bases from J, with 7 bases between. This CDR3 region has 14 residues. Germline V gene sequence: CDR1 SGHAT, CDR2 FQNNGV. CDR3: CASSLASDSYEQYF. DNA of the CDR3: TGTGCCAGCAGCTTAGCTTCGGACTCCTACGAGCAGTACTTC.

This clonotype was seen repeatedly, ten times or more. The V call is TRBV6-1, the J call TRBJ2-1; 8 bases align to TRBD2. Germline CDR1 and CDR2: MNHNS and SASEGT. V was pared by 3 bases and J by 3 bases, with 7 bases of the junction left unmatched. The CDR3 covers 16 residues. The CDR3 nucleotides are TGTGCCAGCAGTGATCAACTAGCGGCACTCTACAATGAGCAGTTCTTC. Translating gives CASSDQLAALYNEQFF.

Ten or more counts support this clonotype. A read error may produce the germline difference seen at one junction end. The V call is TRBV6-5, the J call TRBJ2-1, with D unclear. The CDR3 consists of 15 residues. Germline V gives CDR1 MNHEY, CDR2 SVGAGI. CDR3 region: CASSYAESSYNEQSF. CDR3 bases: TGTGCCAGCAGTTACGCCGAAAGCTCCTACAATGAGCAGTCCTTC.

V usage is TRBV7-9 and J usage is TRBJ2-5, with D hard to call. The V gene lost 1 base and the J gene lost 2 bases, with 8 bases spanning the gap. Germline-derived CDR1 and CDR2 are SEHNR and FQNEAQ (reference sequence). This CDR3 spans 14 amino acids. This CDR3 reads CASSLDEVQETQYF. Here the CDR3 DNA reads TGTGCCAGCAGCTTAGATGAGGTTCAAGAGACCCAGTACTTC.

Concerning this clonotype itself: A read error may account for a junction end that differs from germline. The gene calls are TRBV7-8 and TRBJ1-1, with 7 nucleotides matching TRBD1. Per germline, CDR1 SGHVS and CDR2 FQNEAQ. The CDR3 length is 14 residues. The CDR3 is CARSWGTVNTEAFF. In DNA form, the CDR3 reads TGTGCCCGCAGCTGGGGGACAGTGAACACTGAAGCTTTCTTT.

This clonotype was counted between two and nine times. The chain is built from TRBV7-9 and TRBJ2-7; D call uncertain. There are 14 residues in the CDR3. The V end lost 1 base, the J end lost 2 bases, and 9 bases lay between the germline ends. The germline V gene has CDR1 SEHNR and CDR2 FQNEAQ (reference sequence). This CDR3 reads CASSLVHSPYEQYF. The DNA of the CDR3 is TGTGCCAGCAGCTTAGTGCACAGTCCCTACGAGCAGTACTTC.

At least ten counts were recorded for this clonotype. V is TRBV5-6 and J is TRBJ2-1; D call uncertain. The V gene lost 4 bases and the J gene lost 6 bases, with 5 bases spanning the gap. Germline values: CDR1 SGHDT, CDR2 YYEEEE. CDR3 length equals 11 residues. CDR3 sequence reads: CASSAINEQFF. The CDR3 region has the DNA TGTGCCAGCAGCGCGATCAATGAGCAGTTCTTC.

This rearrangement joins TRBV6-5 to TRBJ1-3; D is unresolved. From germline, CDR1 is MNHEY and CDR2 SVGAGI. This CDR3 contains 16 residues. Between the trimmed V and J ends, which lost 2 bases and 0 bases, there was a span of 11 bases. In DNA, the CDR3 is TGTGCCAGCAGTTACCGGCCAGCCTTCTCTGGAAACACCATATATTTT. Amino acids: CASSYRPAFSGNTIYF.

This clonotype was seen many times. The chain recombines TRBV19 with TRBJ2-5; weak D call: TRBD2 (6 bases). Per the germline V gene, CDR1 is LNHDA and CDR2 is SQIVND (reference sequence). This CDR3 region has 15 residues. Trimming pared 6 bases from V and 3 bases from J, leaving 17 bases between. CDR3 loop: CASSFSGLQKETQYF. The CDR3 DNA is TGTGCCAGTAGCTTTTCGGGACTGCAGAAAGAGACCCAGTACTTC.

J is TRBJ1-5 and V is TRBV20-1, with TRBD1 matching 7 bases. The CDR3 extends over 13 amino acids. The germline V gene encodes CDR1 DFQATT and CDR2 SNEGSKA (reference sequence). V lost 4 bases and J lost 4; bases outside the gene matches: 4. CDR3 protein: CSAIRDSNQPQHF. Written as DNA, the CDR3 is TGCAGTGCTATCCGGGACAGTAATCAGCCCCAGCATTTT.

The chain carries TRBV5-4 and TRBJ2-2; the match to TRBD2 covers 7 bases. Germline V gives CDR1 SGHNT, CDR2 YYREEE (reference sequence). The ends lost 3 bases at V and 6 bases at J; junction bases unmatched: 11. The CDR3 contains 16 residues. The chain's CDR3 is CASSSPAGVGAGELFF. CDR3 bases: TGTGCCAGCAGCTCTCCGGCGGGAGTGGGGGCCGGGGAGCTGTTTTTT.

The chain recombines TRBV28 with TRBJ2-7; no definite D call. Germline V CDR1 and CDR2: MDHEN, SYDVKM. The V gene lost 3 bases and the J gene lost 7 bases, with 19 bases spanning the gap. This CDR3 is built from 15 residues. The CDR3 DNA follows: TGTGCCAGCAGTTTGTCAAGCCCTCCTTCGTGGGAGCAGTACTTC. This gives the protein CASSLSSPPSWEQYF.

The sample holds many counts of this clonotype. The V gene is TRBV6-6, the J gene TRBJ1-1; 7 bases line up with TRBD1. The junction had 15 bases not matched to a gene; V was cut back by 6 bases and J by 5 bases. CDR1 is MNHNY, CDR2 SVGAGI, per germline (reference sequence). The CDR3 sequence is 16 residues long. DNA of the CDR3: TGTGCCAGCAGGCCCCCGAAAACAGGGGTGGGAACTGAAGCTTTCTTT. Protein product: CASRPPKTGVGTEAFF.